This T cell receptor (beta chain) was sequenced for a study of cytomegalovirus exposure and HLA in healthy donors. Details on this clone: Without the conserved terminal phenylalanine or tryptophan, this CDR3 likely stems from a read error.

Looked up from germline, CDR1 is MNHNS and CDR2 is SASEGT. V was pared by 0 bases and J by 7 bases, with 10 bases of the junction left unmatched. CDR3 length: 16 amino acids. The PCR used 60 Vbeta and 13 Jbeta primers. TCRdb's copy holds only in-frame clones and misses some; the assay was immunoSEQ multiplex PCR. The sample has 85,000 to 120,000 clones, roughly four fifths seen once. The sample taken for sequencing was PBMCs. The V gene is TRBV6-1, the J gene TRBJ1-1; 8 bases align to TRBD1. This receptor was identified in a woman aged 50 to 60 in good health and CMV-seropositive. Here the CDR3 reads CASSEAALFGQGEAFV. CDR3 sequence (DNA): TGTGCCAGCAGTGAAGCGGCCCTTTTCGGACAGGGTGAAGCTTTCGTT.